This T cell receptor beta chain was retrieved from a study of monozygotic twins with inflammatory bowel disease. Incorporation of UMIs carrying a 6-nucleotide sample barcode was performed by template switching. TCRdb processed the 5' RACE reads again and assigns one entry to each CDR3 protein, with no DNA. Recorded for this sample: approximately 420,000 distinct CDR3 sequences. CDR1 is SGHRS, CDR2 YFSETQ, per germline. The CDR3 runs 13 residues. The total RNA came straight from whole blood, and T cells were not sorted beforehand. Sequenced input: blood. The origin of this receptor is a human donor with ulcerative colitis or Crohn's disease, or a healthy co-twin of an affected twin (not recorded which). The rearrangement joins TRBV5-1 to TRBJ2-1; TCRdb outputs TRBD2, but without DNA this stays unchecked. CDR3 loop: CASSLVGGNEQFF.